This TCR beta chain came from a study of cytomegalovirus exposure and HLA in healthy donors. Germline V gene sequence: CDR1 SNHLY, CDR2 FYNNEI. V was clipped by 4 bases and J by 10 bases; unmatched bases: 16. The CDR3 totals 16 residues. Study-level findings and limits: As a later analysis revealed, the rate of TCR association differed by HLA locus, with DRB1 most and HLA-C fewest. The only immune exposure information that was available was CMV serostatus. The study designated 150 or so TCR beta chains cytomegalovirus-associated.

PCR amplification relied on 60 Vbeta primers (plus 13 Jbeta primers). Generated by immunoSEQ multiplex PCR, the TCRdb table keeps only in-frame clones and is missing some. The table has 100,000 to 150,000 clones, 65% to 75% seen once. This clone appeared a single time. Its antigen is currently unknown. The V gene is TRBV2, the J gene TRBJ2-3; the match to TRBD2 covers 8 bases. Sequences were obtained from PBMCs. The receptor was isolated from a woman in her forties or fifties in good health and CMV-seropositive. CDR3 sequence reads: CASSGFGLSGGSAQYF. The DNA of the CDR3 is TGTGCCAGCAGTGGATTTGGGCTAAGCGGGGGTAGTGCGCAGTATTTT.